Shown below are 27 T cell receptor beta chains from a single sample sequenced in a study of blood T cell repertoires in COVID-19. Measured with immunoSEQ multiplex PCR; TCRdb has only the in-frame clones, and not every one. The data show approximately 77,000 clones, more than 80% seen once. The sequenced sample was peripheral blood. These receptor sequences come from a man aged 25-45 years with acute or convalescent COVID-19.

The CDR3 DNA is TGTGCCACCAGAAGGGGGTTGGTGAGCACAGATACGCAGTATTTT. Translating gives CATRRGLVSTDTQYF. The rearrangement links TRBV6-5 to TRBJ2-3; the D gene is possibly TRBD1 (6 bases). This CDR3 is 15 amino acids long. The germline gives CDR1 MNHEY, CDR2 SVGAGI. The ends were cut back, 10 bases at V and 0 bases at J, with 17 bases in the middle.

The chain employs TRBV7-9 and TRBJ2-5; the match to TRBD2 covers 7 bases. The V segment lost 0 bases and the J segment 5 bases; nucleotides outside the gene matches: 9. The CDR3 runs to 16 residues. The germline gives CDR1 SEHNR, CDR2 FQNEAQ (reference sequence). CDR3 in amino acids: CASSLAINGRSETQYF. CDR3 coding DNA: TGTGCCAGCAGCTTAGCAATTAACGGGAGGAGTGAGACCCAGTACTTC.

V and J are TRBV28 and TRBJ1-2; the match to TRBD1 covers 9 bases. The V gene's germline CDR1 is MDHEN and CDR2 SYDVKM. The CDR3 has 16 residues. Trimming cost V 2 bases and J 6 bases; bases outside gene matches: 10. The CDR3: CASSLGSGTGRDGYTF. The CDR3 region has the DNA TGTGCCAGCAGTTTAGGCTCCGGGACAGGGAGGGATGGCTACACCTTC.

The chain recombines TRBV19 with TRBJ1-2; D is perhaps TRBD1 (5 bases). The germline CDR1 and CDR2 sequences are LNHDA and SQIVND (reference sequence). There are 14 residues in the CDR3. With 7 bases removed from V and 4 bases from J, the gap between germline ends came to 16 bases. The CDR3 DNA reads TGTGCCAGTACCTATCTCTACACAGGCTATGGCTACACCTTC. Translation gives CASTYLYTGYGYTF.

V and J are TRBV2 and TRBJ1-2; no definite D call. The CDR3 is 16 residues long. Trimming stripped 7 bases from V and 0 bases from J, with 18 bases between. The germline gives CDR1 SNHLY, CDR2 FYNNEI. For the CDR3, the DNA is TGTGCCAGCAACCCCCGAGTATTGCAGGCTAACTATGGCTACACCTTC. Its protein product is CASNPRVLQANYGYTF.

This clone turned up a few times. The V gene is TRBV5-6, the J gene TRBJ2-5, with D uncertain. CDR1 is SGHDT and CDR2 is YYEEEE in the germline V gene. Deletions cut 0 bases from V and 5 bases from J, with 14 bases between. CDR3 length: 15 amino acids. The CDR3 region has the DNA TGTGCCAGCAGCTTGGTGGCCCTTACAAAGGAGACCCAGTACTTC. Its protein is CASSLVALTKETQYF. Looking up the rest from reference TRBV5-6 and TRBJ2-5 gives the full variable domain: DAGVTQSPTHLIKTRGQQVTLRCSPKSGHDTVSWYQQALGQGPQFIFQYYEEEERQRGNFPDRFSGHQFPNYSSELNVNALLLGDSALYLCASSLVALTKETQYFGPGTRLLVL.

The chain has TRBV25-1 and TRBJ2-3, with D possibly being TRBD1 (5 bases). V was cut by 2 bases and J by 5 bases, with 14 bases left in between. The CDR3 contains 15 residues. Germline CDR1 reads MGHDK; CDR2 reads SYGVNS. CDR3 DNA sequence: TGTGCCAGCAGTGAAGTGGACACCACGAGAGATACGCAGTATTTT. Translated: CASSEVDTTRDTQYF.

The gene calls are TRBV11-2 and TRBJ2-5, with 7 nucleotides matching TRBD1. From germline, CDR1 is SGHAT and CDR2 FQNNGV. This CDR3 is built from 16 residues. V lost 5 bases to trimming and J lost 1 base; unmatched junction nucleotides: 10. Here the CDR3 reads CASSVRQGRPQETQYF. CDR3 nucleotides: TGTGCCAGCAGCGTGAGACAGGGACGGCCCCAAGAGACCCAGTACTTC.

The V gene is TRBV7-8, the J gene TRBJ2-5; 8 bases fit TRBD2. From germline, CDR1 is SGHVS and CDR2 FQNEAQ. The CDR3 has 15 residues. The V gene end was trimmed by 3 bases and the J gene end by 5 bases; junction bases not matched to a gene: 8. The CDR3 loop reads CASSFRSRGGETQYF. In DNA form, the CDR3 reads TGTGCCAGCAGCTTCCGAAGCCGGGGGGGCGAGACCCAGTACTTC. Looking up the rest from reference TRBV7-8 and TRBJ2-5 gives the full variable domain: GAGVSQSPRYKVAKRGQDVALRCDPISGHVSLFWYQQALGQGPEFLTYFQNEAQLDKSGLPSDRFFAERPEGSVSTLKIQRTQQEDSAVYLCASSFRSRGGETQYFGPGTRLLVL.

This rearrangement joins TRBV12-3 or TRBV12-4 to TRBJ1-2; D not certain. The V gene lost 7 bases and the J gene lost 5 bases, with 14 bases spanning the gap. This CDR3 is 13 amino acids long. CDR3 sequence: CASTQRGDYGYTF. In DNA form, the CDR3 reads TGTGCCAGCACTCAACGCGGGGATTATGGCTACACCTTC.

The rearrangement joins TRBV5-6 to TRBJ2-2; 7 bases are shared with TRBD2. The CDR3 loop spans 17 amino acids. Looked up from germline, CDR1 is SGHDT and CDR2 is YYEEEE. The V and J ends lost 3 bases and 5 bases, in that order; junction bases with no gene match: 13. DNA for the CDR3: TGTGCCAGCAGCTCTATACAAGTCCGGGGAGGGACCGGGGAGCTGTTTTTT. It specifies CASSSIQVRGGTGELFF.

The chain recombines TRBV24-1 with TRBJ1-2; the match to TRBD1 covers 7 bases. CDR1 and CDR2 (germline): KGHDR, SFDVKD. Trimming cost V 4 bases and J 7 bases; bases outside gene matches: 11. The CDR3 spans 15 residues. The CDR3 bases are TGTGCCACCAGTGACAGCTCGACAGGGCCAAGTGGCTACACCTTC. It is translated as CATSDSSTGPSGYTF.

This chain uses TRBV28 with TRBJ2-3; D is perhaps TRBD2 (7 bases). The ends were cut back, 5 bases at V and 2 bases at J, with 17 bases in the middle. The germline V gene encodes CDR1 MDHEN and CDR2 SYDVKM. The CDR3 loop spans 16 amino acids. The CDR3 spells CASSRGGPNPTDTQYF. The CDR3 nucleotides read TGTGCCAGCAGTAGGGGGGGGCCGAATCCCACAGATACGCAGTATTTT.

This clone has a handful of counts. This sequence joins TRBV7-2 and TRBJ2-5, with D tentatively TRBD2 (6 bases). The germline gives CDR1 SGHTA, CDR2 FQGNSA. V was clipped by 5 bases and J by 4 bases, with 14 bases between them. The CDR3 contains 14 residues. The CDR3 region is CASSPGTYGETQYF. In DNA, the CDR3 is TGTGCCAGCAGCCCAGGGACTTATGGAGAGACCCAGTACTTC.

The chain links TRBV4-3 to TRBJ1-5; 8 nucleotides match TRBD1. CDR1 LGHNA and CDR2 YSLEER come from the germline V gene. V dropped 4 bases and J dropped 8; count of bases not matched to a gene: 10. The CDR3 runs 15 residues. CDR3 protein: CASSRTSGTGEPQHF. As DNA, the CDR3 is TGCGCCAGCAGCCGAACGTCCGGGACAGGTGAGCCCCAGCATTTT.

The table lists this clone with many counts. J is TRBJ2-2 and V is TRBV25-1, with 8 bases matching TRBD2. This CDR3 is 15 amino acids long. Unmatched junction bases numbered 5, after V lost 2 bases and J lost 6 bases. CDR1 and CDR2 from the germline V gene are MGHDK and SYGVNS. The CDR3 bases are TGTGCCAGCAGTGAAAAGGTAGCGGGGCCCGGGGAGCTGTTTTTT. It specifies CASSEKVAGPGELFF. Supplemented by reference TRBV25-1 and TRBJ2-2, the full variable domain reads EADIYQTPRYLVIGTGKKITLECSQTMGHDKMYWYQQDPGMELHLIHYSYGVNSTEKGDLSSESTVSRIRTEHFPLTLESARPSHTSQYLCASSEKVAGPGELFFGEGSRLTVL.

The gene calls are TRBV6-1 and TRBJ1-2, with D hard to call. The CDR3 loop spans 13 amino acids. With 2 bases removed from V and 0 bases from J, the gap between germline ends came to 4 bases. In germline, CDR1 is MNHNS, CDR2 SASEGT. CDR3 coding DNA: TGTGCCAGCAGTGAACCCACTAACTATGGCTACACCTTC. Amino acid sequence: CASSEPTNYGYTF.

V gene TRBV2 combines with J gene TRBJ1-1; TRBD1 is a possible D gene (5 bases). With 6 bases removed from V and 6 bases from J, the gap between germline ends came to 20 bases. The CDR3 runs 15 residues. Germline lookup yields CDR1 SNHLY and CDR2 FYNNEI. The CDR3: CASRARQGGEAEAFF. CDR3 sequence (DNA): TGTGCCAGCAGGGCTAGGCAGGGAGGTGAGGCTGAAGCTTTCTTT.

V usage is TRBV5-1 and J usage is TRBJ1-4; the match to TRBD1 covers 8 bases. CDR3 length equals 15 residues. The germline V gene encodes CDR1 SGHRS and CDR2 YFSETQ. Trimming took 0 bases from V and 8 from J; bases not matched to a gene: 6. As DNA, the CDR3 is TGCGCCAGCAGCTTGGGAGACAGGGGACGAGAAAAACTGTTTTTT. This translates into CASSLGDRGREKLFF.

The chain employs TRBV6-5 and TRBJ2-3, with 9 nucleotides matching TRBD2. Germline assignment: CDR1 MNHEY and CDR2 SVGAGI. Trimming at V came to 0 bases and at J to 5 bases, leaving 6 bases not matched to a gene. The CDR3 sequence is 16 residues long. The CDR3 nucleotides read TGTGCCAGCAGTTACTCGGGCGGGAGGGCCCAAGATACGCAGTATTTT. Amino acids: CASSYSGGRAQDTQYF.

The V gene is TRBV5-6, the J gene TRBJ2-3, with 8 positions matching TRBD1. Germline-derived CDR1 and CDR2 are SGHDT and YYEEEE. The CDR3 consists of 15 residues. Losses at the gene ends were 4 bases for V and 1 base for J; bases not matched to a gene: 5. This chain's CDR3 is CASSPTGARTDTQYF. In DNA form, the CDR3 reads TGTGCCAGCAGCCCGACAGGGGCCCGCACAGATACGCAGTATTTT.

This chain joins TRBV7-8 and TRBJ2-1; TRBD2 aligns across 10 bases. Unmatched junction bases numbered 8, after V lost 5 bases and J lost 1 base. This CDR3 is built from 17 residues. Germline loops: CDR1 SGHVS, CDR2 FQNEAQ. This CDR3 is CASSPGLAVDSYNEQFF. The CDR3 DNA is TGTGCCAGCAGCCCCGGACTAGCGGTGGATTCCTACAATGAGCAGTTCTTC.

This chain connects TRBV29-1 to TRBJ1-2; TRBD1 aligns across 7 bases. With 7 bases clipped from V and 4 bases from J, the junction kept 18 bases outside the gene matches. There are 16 residues in the CDR3. Germline V CDR1 and CDR2: SQVTM, ANQGSEA. The CDR3 loop is CSAVVGAGGSGYGYTF. Written as DNA, the CDR3 is TGCAGCGCTGTCGTAGGGGCAGGGGGTAGTGGCTATGGCTACACCTTC.

The chain couples TRBV4-1 to TRBJ1-5; 8 bases are a match to TRBD1. The CDR3 contains 16 residues. The V gene's germline CDR1 is MGHRA and CDR2 YSYEKL. J gave up 6 bases and V 2 bases, and 9 bases lay outside the gene matches. CDR3 bases: TGCGCCAGCAGCCAATACCAGGGGGCGGTTGGTCAGCCCCAGCATTTT. This translates into CASSQYQGAVGQPQHF.

The rearrangement joins TRBV5-1 to TRBJ1-6; D gene ambiguous. CDR3 length: 17 amino acids. Germline loops: CDR1 SGHRS, CDR2 YFSETQ. V was cut by 2 bases and J by 6 bases, with 18 bases left in between. CDR3 sequence (DNA): TGCGCCAGCAGCTTCTTGGCAGGAGGAACATCTAATTCACCCCTCCACTTT. Translation: CASSFLAGGTSNSPLHF.

The rearrangement links TRBV19 to TRBJ2-1, with D tentatively TRBD2 (6 bases). The CDR3 length is 16 residues. Trimming stripped 3 bases from V and 4 bases from J, with 16 bases between. Germline V CDR1 and CDR2: LNHDA, SQIVND (reference sequence). The DNA for the CDR3 is TGTGCCAGTAGTATCCAGCGGGTTGGGAGGTACAATGAGCAGTTCTTC. Translating it yields CASSIQRVGRYNEQFF.

The chain is built from TRBV30 and TRBJ1-3, with TRBD1 matching 7 bases. The CDR3 spans 15 residues. V shed 3 bases, J shed 0 bases, and the junction held 5 bases outside the gene matches. CDR1 and CDR2 from the germline V gene are GTSNPN and SVGIG (reference sequence). CDR3 nucleotides: TGTGCCTGGAGCCACGACAGGGCCTCTGGAAACACCATATATTTT. Encoded protein: CAWSHDRASGNTIYF. Based on the CDR3 plus reference TRBV30 and TRBJ1-3, the full variable domain is SQTIHQWPATLVQPVGSPLSLECTVEGTSNPNLYWYRQAAGRGLQLLFYSVGIGQISSEVPQNLSASRPQDRQFILSSKKLLLSDSGFYLCAWSHDRASGNTIYFGEGSWLTVV.